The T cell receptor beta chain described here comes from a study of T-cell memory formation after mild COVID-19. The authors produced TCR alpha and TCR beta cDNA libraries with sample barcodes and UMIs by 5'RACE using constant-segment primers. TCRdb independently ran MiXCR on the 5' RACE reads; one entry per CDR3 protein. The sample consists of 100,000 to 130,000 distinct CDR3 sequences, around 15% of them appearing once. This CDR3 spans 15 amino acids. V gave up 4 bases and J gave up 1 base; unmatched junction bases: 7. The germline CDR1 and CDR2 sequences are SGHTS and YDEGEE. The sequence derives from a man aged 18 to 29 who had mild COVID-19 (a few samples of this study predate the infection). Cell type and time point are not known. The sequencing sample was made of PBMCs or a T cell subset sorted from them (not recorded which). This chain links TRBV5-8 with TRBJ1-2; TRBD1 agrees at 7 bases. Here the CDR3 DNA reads TGTGCCAGCAGCCCCCGGACAGGTGTTAACTATGGCTACACCTTC. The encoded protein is CASSPRTGVNYGYTF.